Here is one T cell receptor beta chain with its context. This specimen comes from a study of blood T cell repertoires in COVID-19. CDR1 and CDR2 from the germline V gene are MNHEY and SMNVEV (reference sequence). The CDR3 has 16 residues. Trimming shortened V by 5 bases and J by 7 bases, and 18 bases separated the two germline ends. This table comes from immunoSEQ multiplex PCR, and its TCRdb copy is limited to in-frame clones, with some not included. In the table there are 270,000 or so clones, around 83% of which are singletons. This receptor was obtained from a woman aged 45 to 65 who had been exposed to COVID-19. The chain uses TRBV27 and TRBJ1-6; no clear D gene. The material sequenced was PBMCs or T cells enriched from blood (not recorded which). CDR3 sequence reads: CASSPQRISGNSPLHF. The CDR3 DNA is TGTGCCAGCAGTCCCCAGAGGATTTCTGGGAATTCACCCCTCCACTTT.